This T cell receptor (beta chain) is from a study of OX40 agonist ivuxolimab in advanced cancers. Findings and limits, study-wide: Average numbers of expanded clones were greater in CD8+ T cells than in CD4+.

On this clone: What it recognizes is unknown.

Measured with immunoSEQ multiplex PCR; TCRdb has only the in-frame clones, and not every one. Of more than 45,000 clones in the sample, roughly nine tenths were seen once. The TCR comes from an adult with an advanced solid tumor such as melanoma, head and neck, liver or kidney cancer. This specimen consisted of CD4+ or CD8+ T cells sorted from blood, obtained in a trial of the OX40 agonist ivuxolimab.

DNA of the CDR3: TGTGCCAGCAGCTTAGCGAGGGGGGGGAGCTCCTACAATGAGCAGTTCTTC. This gives the protein CASSLARGGSSYNEQFF. The V call is TRBV7-8, the J call TRBJ2-1; a weak D match, TRBD2 (7 bases). Germline assignment: CDR1 SGHVS and CDR2 FQNEAQ. CDR3 length equals 17 residues. The V end was cut by 0 bases, the J end by 0 bases, with 12 bases between. Combining the CDR3 with reference TRBV7-8 and TRBJ2-1 gives the whole variable domain GAGVSQSPRYKVAKRGQDVALRCDPISGHVSLFWYQQALGQGPEFLTYFQNEAQLDKSGLPSDRFFAERPEGSVSTLKIQRTQQEDSAVYLCASSLARGGSSYNEQFFGPGTRLTVL.